The rows below give T cell receptor beta chains drawn from one sample of a study of T cell repertoires in aging, cancer and after chemotherapy. TCRdb processed the multiplex PCR reads anew with MiXCR; each CDR3 protein has one entry. The sample carries 1,500 or so distinct CDR3 sequences, approximately 23% recorded once. Sequenced input: blood. The receptors stem from a human donor with a solid tumor. Both conserved end residues are part of each CDR3. The D gene is left open where the match is weak. Size is omitted from some rows. Given values are once, few, many or a class for expanded clones.

v_call	d_call	j_call	clone_size	cdr3_aa	cdr3_nt
TRBV6-5	TRBD1	TRBJ1-5	medium-sized	CASKWTGDSNQPQHF	TGTGCCAGCAAGTGGACAGGGGATAGCAATCAGCCCCAGCATTTT
TRBV24-1	TRBD1	TRBJ2-1	.	CATSDPGQASNEQFF	TGTGCCACCAGTGATCCGGGACAGGCGAGCAATGAGCAGTTCTTC
TRBV27	.	TRBJ1-2	medium-sized	CASSLKGPGHGYTF	TGTGCCAGCAGTTTAAAGGGCCCAGGGCATGGCTACACCTTC
TRBV6-1	.	TRBJ1-5	medium-sized	CASSDGAGRQPQHF	TGTGCCAGCAGTGACGGTGCGGGGCGTCAGCCCCAGCATTTT
TRBV30	TRBD1	TRBJ1-2	.	CAWSRGQRFYGYTF	TGTGCCTGGAGTCGGGGACAGCGGTTCTATGGCTACACCTTC
TRBV18	TRBD1	TRBJ2-3	once	CATRDRTGWYADTQYF	TGTGCCACCAGGGACCGGACAGGGTGGTACGCAGATACGCAGTATTTT
TRBV19	TRBD1	TRBJ2-7	medium-sized	CASSVPGQGVYEQYF	TGTGCCAGTAGTGTCCCGGGACAGGGGGTTTACGAGCAGTACTTC
TRBV5-1	.	TRBJ1-6	.	CASSLGGNSPLHF	TGCGCCAGCAGCTTGGGGGGTAATTCACCCCTCCACTTT
TRBV5-1	TRBD1	TRBJ2-7	.	CASSGTGAGIYEQYF	TGCGCCAGCAGCGGGACAGGGGCGGGGATCTACGAGCAGTACTTC
TRBV2	.	TRBJ2-5	.	CASSVDGGTETQYF	TGTGCCAGCAGTGTAGATGGAGGAACGGAGACCCAGTACTTC
TRBV10-3	.	TRBJ2-3	medium-sized	CAITSGPSTDTQYF	TGTGCCATCACCAGCGGACCTAGCACAGATACGCAGTATTTT
TRBV10-3	TRBD1	TRBJ2-7	few	CAASRTGANSYEQYF	TGTGCCGCCTCGCGTACAGGGGCCAACTCCTACGAGCAGTACTTC
TRBV19	.	TRBJ2-6	medium-sized	CASTFRGAGANVLTF	TGTGCCAGTACTTTCAGGGGAGCCGGGGCCAACGTCCTGACTTTC
TRBV20-1	TRBD2	TRBJ2-7	.	CSARDKKAGGPDSYEQYF	TGCAGTGCTAGGGACAAGAAAGCGGGGGGACCCGACTCCTACGAGCAGTACTTC
TRBV30	TRBD1	TRBJ1-2	medium-sized	CAWDRGSGYGYTF	TGTGCCTGGGACAGGGGTAGTGGCTATGGCTACACCTTC
TRBV5-1	.	TRBJ1-6	.	CARSLGGPMGSPLHF	TGTGCCAGAAGCTTAGGCGGCCCGATGGGTTCACCCCTCCACTTT
TRBV20-1	.	TRBJ1-5	.	CSARDNSNQPQHF	TGCAGTGCTAGAGATAATAGCAATCAGCCCCAGCATTTT
TRBV2	TRBD2	TRBJ2-3	.	CASLGTSGDKDTQYF	TGTGCCAGCCTTGGGACTAGCGGGGATAAAGATACGCAGTATTTT
TRBV20-1	.	TRBJ2-1	medium-sized	CSPTVYNEQFF	TGCAGTCCGACAGTTTACAATGAGCAGTTCTTC
TRBV30	.	TRBJ1-2	large	CAWSVGRSTGYTF	TGTGCCTGGAGTGTTGGGCGCTCCACTGGCTACACCTTC
TRBV5-6	.	TRBJ2-3	medium-sized	CASSFFADRGTDTQYF	TGTGCCAGCAGCTTTTTTGCGGACAGAGGAACAGATACGCAGTATTTT
TRBV28	.	TRBJ2-7	.	CASKRGDPYEQYF	TGTGCCAGCAAGAGGGGGGATCCCTACGAGCAGTACTTC
TRBV15	TRBD1	TRBJ1-6	once	CATSRDITGGDSPLHF	TGTGCCACCAGCAGGGACATTACAGGGGGCGATTCACCCCTCCACTTT
TRBV4-3	TRBD2	TRBJ2-1	.	CASSQPSGGGYNEQFF	TGCGCCAGCAGCCAACCTAGCGGGGGGGGGTACAATGAGCAGTTCTTC
TRBV19	TRBD1	TRBJ1-2	.	CASSIGQGNYGYTF	TGTGCCAGTAGTATTGGACAGGGGAACTATGGCTACACCTTC
TRBV12-3/TRBV12-4	.	TRBJ1-6	medium-sized	CASSWTVVPNSPLHF	TGTGCCAGCAGTTGGACAGTGGTACCTAATTCACCCCTCCACTTT
TRBV5-6	.	TRBJ2-7	.	CASSLPKGGGGDEQYF	TGTGCCAGCAGCCTGCCCAAAGGGGGCGGCGGGGACGAGCAGTACTTC
TRBV5-1	TRBD2	TRBJ2-5	.	CASSLGGGLAETQYF	TGCGCCAGCAGCTTGGGAGGGGGACTAGCAGAGACCCAGTACTTC
TRBV6-1	.	TRBJ1-2	medium-sized	CASSEVWDRGYTF	TGTGCCAGCAGTGAAGTTTGGGACCGCGGCTACACCTTC
TRBV11-3	.	TRBJ1-2	medium-sized	CASSLGPGDYTF	TGTGCCAGCAGCTTAGGGCCGGGAGACTACACCTTC
TRBV12-3/TRBV12-4	TRBD1	TRBJ1-5	few	CASRDDRGYQPQHF	TGTGCCAGCAGAGACGACAGGGGGTATCAGCCCCAGCATTTT
TRBV7-6	TRBD1	TRBJ1-6	few	CASSEGARNSPLHF	TGTGCCAGCAGCGAGGGGGCGCGAAATTCACCCCTCCACTTT
TRBV5-8	TRBD1	TRBJ2-2	.	CASSLWQGVNTGELFF	TGTGCCAGCAGCTTATGGCAGGGGGTGAACACCGGGGAGCTGTTTTTT
TRBV7-4	.	TRBJ2-7	few	CASSLFPGTGEQYF	TGTGCCAGCAGCTTGTTTCCAGGGACGGGCGAGCAGTACTTC
TRBV5-5	TRBD1	TRBJ1-4	medium-sized	CASSPSPTGGQKLFF	TGTGCCAGCAGCCCCTCGCCGACAGGGGGCCAAAAACTGTTTTTT
TRBV4-2	.	TRBJ2-2	few	CASSQPYSGTPARGGELFF	TGCGCCAGCAGCCAACCCTATTCCGGGACCCCTGCCCGAGGCGGGGAGCTGTTTTTT
TRBV4-3	TRBD1	TRBJ2-4	few	CASSQQIGQGTAKNIQYF	TGCGCCAGCAGCCAACAAATAGGACAGGGTACGGCCAAAAACATTCAGTACTTC
TRBV12-3/TRBV12-4	.	TRBJ2-3	.	CASSEARTGNTQYF	TGTGCCAGCAGTGAAGCCCGGACGGGAAATACGCAGTATTTT